This TCR beta chain derives from a study of beta chain features in type 1 diabetes. Study-wide points: When VDJ junctions were examined, type 1 diabetes patients showed fewer insertions and more deletions. Any role of HLA type in TCRB rearrangement remained unresolved here.

Isolated RNA was reverse transcribed in full, so expressed TCRB transcripts were sequenced. Assay used: immunoSEQ multiplex PCR; TCRdb lists only in-frame clones, some missing. The sample has 810,000 or so clones; 15% to 20% are singletons. Sorted cells reached over 95% purity in every population. This clone occurred a few times. Its antigen is undetermined. Germline CDR1 and CDR2: MDHEN and SYDVKM. The CDR3 is 14 amino acids. Trimming removed 1 base from V and 9 bases from J; junction bases left unmatched: 6. The rearrangement joins TRBV28 to TRBJ2-5, with 9 nucleotides matching TRBD2. This TCR was sampled from a woman aged 18-29 years in good health. Material for sequencing was naive CD4+ T cells from blood. This CDR3 reads CASSLYLREGAQYF. DNA for the CDR3: TGTGCCAGCAGTTTATACTTGCGGGAGGGGGCCCAGTACTTC.